The rows below give T cell receptor beta chains drawn from one sample of a study of CD8+ T cells in alopecia areata. Libraries were prepared by immunoSEQ multiplex PCR; TCRdb keeps only in-frame clonotypes and omits some of them. The table lists 110,000 to 150,000 clones, 54% of them singletons. The source was CD8+ T cells sorted from blood, collected at week 4, from a patient treated with tofacitinib. These receptors all come from a human donor with alopecia areata. The CDR3 runs from the conserved cysteine through the conserved F or W. A D gene is named only where the DNA matches it firmly. Part of the rows lack a size; the others show once, few, many or a class for expanded clones.

CDR3 length	clone size	V gene	D gene	J gene	CDR3 DNA	CDR3 protein
16	NA	TRBV6-5	TRBD2	TRBJ2-3	TGTGCCAGCAGTTATGGTAGCGGGGGGGCGTCAGATACGCAGTATTTT	CASSYGSGGASDTQYF
12	NA	TRBV29-1	TRBD1	TRBJ2-2	TGCAGCGCTCCGACAGGGACCGGGGAGCTGTTTTTT	CSAPTGTGELFF
15	few	TRBV5-1	NA	TRBJ2-7	TGCGCCAGCAGCCTCACGGTGGCAGGTGGCTACGAGCAGTACTTC	CASSLTVAGGYEQYF
14	NA	TRBV30	NA	TRBJ2-1	TGTGCCTGGGAGCCAATGGGGGGCTACAATGAGCAGTTCTTC	CAWEPMGGYNEQFF
13	NA	TRBV29-1	NA	TRBJ2-5	TGCAGCGCGGTAGACGACATTAAAGAGACCCAGTACTTC	CSAVDDIKETQYF
13	few	TRBV4-1	NA	TRBJ1-4	TGCGCCAGCAGCCAAGATAGGGAGGAAAAACTGTTTTTT	CASSQDREEKLFF
14	few	TRBV10-3	NA	TRBJ1-5	TGTGCCATCAGTGAGAAGACGGGGAATCAGCCCCAGCATTTT	CAISEKTGNQPQHF
13	few	TRBV6-6	TRBD1	TRBJ1-1	TGTGCCAGCGCTCCCAGGGGGGGCACTGAAGCTTTCTTT	CASAPRGGTEAFF
15	few	TRBV6-6	TRBD1	TRBJ2-2	TGTGCCAGCAGTTACACACAGGGGGCCGCCGGGGAGCTGTTTTTT	CASSYTQGAAGELFF
13	NA	TRBV5-1	NA	TRBJ2-1	TGCGCCAGCAGCTCGACTGATTACAATGAGCAGTTCTTC	CASSSTDYNEQFF
13	NA	TRBV7-8	TRBD1	TRBJ2-5	TGTGCCAGCAGCTTGGACAGGGCTGAGACCCAGTACTTC	CASSLDRAETQYF
17	NA	TRBV2	TRBD1	TRBJ1-6	TGTGCCAGCAGCCCAACCGGGACAGGGTTCCGCAATTCACCCCTCCACTTT	CASSPTGTGFRNSPLHF
16	few	TRBV29-1	NA	TRBJ2-2	TGCAGCGTCGACGACCCGGGACAAGATCTGACCGGGGAGCTGTTTTTT	CSVDDPGQDLTGELFF
10	NA	TRBV30	NA	TRBJ2-3	TGTGCCTGGGAAGCAGATACGCAGTATTTT	CAWEADTQYF
14	NA	TRBV11-2	TRBD2	TRBJ2-1	TGTGCCAGCGGCAGCGGGGGCCCCAGGGATGAGCAGTTCTTC	CASGSGGPRDEQFF
16	NA	TRBV27	TRBD2	TRBJ2-1	TGTGCCAGCAGTTTCCTACTAGCGGGGGGTGAGAATGAGCAGTTCTTC	CASSFLLAGGENEQFF
16	NA	TRBV7-3	TRBD1	TRBJ2-2	TGTGCCAGCAGCTTAATGGGGACAGGAGACACCGGGGAGCTGTTTTTT	CASSLMGTGDTGELFF
13	NA	TRBV30	TRBD1	TRBJ1-1	TGTGCCTGGATGGGGACAGGGGGCACTGAAGCTTTCTTT	CAWMGTGGTEAFF
15	NA	TRBV5-1	NA	TRBJ2-1	TGCGCCAGCAGCTTGAGTGGGGGCACCTACAATGAGCAGTTCTTC	CASSLSGGTYNEQFF